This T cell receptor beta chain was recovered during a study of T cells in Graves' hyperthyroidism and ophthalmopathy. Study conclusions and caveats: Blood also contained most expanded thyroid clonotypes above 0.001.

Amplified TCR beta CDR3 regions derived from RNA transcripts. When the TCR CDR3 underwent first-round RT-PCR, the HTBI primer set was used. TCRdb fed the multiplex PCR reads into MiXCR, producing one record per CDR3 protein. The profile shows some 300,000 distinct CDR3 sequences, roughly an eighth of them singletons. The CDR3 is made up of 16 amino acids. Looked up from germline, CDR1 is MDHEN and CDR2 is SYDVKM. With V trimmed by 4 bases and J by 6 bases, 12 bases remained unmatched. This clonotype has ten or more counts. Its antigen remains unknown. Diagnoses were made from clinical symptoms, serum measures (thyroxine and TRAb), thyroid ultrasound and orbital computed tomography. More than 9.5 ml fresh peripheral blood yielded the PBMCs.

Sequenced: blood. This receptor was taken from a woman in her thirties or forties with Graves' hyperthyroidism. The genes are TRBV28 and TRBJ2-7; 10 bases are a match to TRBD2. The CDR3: CASSSQGGLAGVEQYF. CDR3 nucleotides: TGTGCCAGCAGTTCACAGGGGGGCCTAGCGGGAGTCGAGCAGTACTTC.